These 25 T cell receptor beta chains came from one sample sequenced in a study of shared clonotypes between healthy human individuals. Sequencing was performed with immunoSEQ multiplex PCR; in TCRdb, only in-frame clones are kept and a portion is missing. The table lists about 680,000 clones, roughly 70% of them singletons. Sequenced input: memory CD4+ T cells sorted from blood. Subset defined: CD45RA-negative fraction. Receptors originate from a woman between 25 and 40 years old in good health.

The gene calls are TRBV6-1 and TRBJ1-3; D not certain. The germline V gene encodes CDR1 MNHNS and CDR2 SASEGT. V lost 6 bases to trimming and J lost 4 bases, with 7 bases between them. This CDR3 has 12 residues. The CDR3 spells CASRAPGNTIYF. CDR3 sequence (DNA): TGTGCCAGCAGGGCTCCGGGAAACACCATATATTTT.

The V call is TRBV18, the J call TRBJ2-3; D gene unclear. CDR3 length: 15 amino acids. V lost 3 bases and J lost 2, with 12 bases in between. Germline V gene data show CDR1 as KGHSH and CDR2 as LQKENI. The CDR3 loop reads CASSPSAAPTDTQYF. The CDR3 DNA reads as TGTGCCAGCTCACCGAGTGCGGCTCCCACAGATACGCAGTATTTT.

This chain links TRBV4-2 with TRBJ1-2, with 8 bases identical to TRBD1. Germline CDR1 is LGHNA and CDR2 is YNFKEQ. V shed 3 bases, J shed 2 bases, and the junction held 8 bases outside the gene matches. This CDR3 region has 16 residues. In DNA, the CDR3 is TGTGCCAGCAGCCAGGGTTGGACAGGGAGAAACTATGGCTACACCTTC. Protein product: CASSQGWTGRNYGYTF.

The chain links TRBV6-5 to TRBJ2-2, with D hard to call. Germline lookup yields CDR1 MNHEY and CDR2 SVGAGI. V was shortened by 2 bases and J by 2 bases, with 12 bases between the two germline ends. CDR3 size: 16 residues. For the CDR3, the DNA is TGTGCCAGCAGTTACCTTTGGGGTACAAACACCGGGGAGCTGTTTTTT. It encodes CASSYLWGTNTGELFF.

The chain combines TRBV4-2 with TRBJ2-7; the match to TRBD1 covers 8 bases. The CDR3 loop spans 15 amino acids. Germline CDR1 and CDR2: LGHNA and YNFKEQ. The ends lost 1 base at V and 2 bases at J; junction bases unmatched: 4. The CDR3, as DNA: TGTGCCAGCAGCCAAGGTAGGACAGGGCCCTACGAGCAGTACTTC. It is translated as CASSQGRTGPYEQYF.

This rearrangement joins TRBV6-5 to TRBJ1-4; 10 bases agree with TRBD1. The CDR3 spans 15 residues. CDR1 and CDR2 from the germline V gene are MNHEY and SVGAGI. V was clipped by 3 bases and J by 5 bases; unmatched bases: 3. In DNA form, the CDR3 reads TGTGCCAGCAGTTATGGGGGACAGGGGAATGAAAAACTGTTTTTT. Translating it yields CASSYGGQGNEKLFF.

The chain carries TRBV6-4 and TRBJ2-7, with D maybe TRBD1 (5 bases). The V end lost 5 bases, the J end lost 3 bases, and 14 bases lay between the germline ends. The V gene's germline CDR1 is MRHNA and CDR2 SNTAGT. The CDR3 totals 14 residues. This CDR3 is CASSRGGPSYEQYF. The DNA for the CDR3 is TGTGCCAGCAGTAGGGGCGGCCCCAGCTACGAGCAGTACTTC.

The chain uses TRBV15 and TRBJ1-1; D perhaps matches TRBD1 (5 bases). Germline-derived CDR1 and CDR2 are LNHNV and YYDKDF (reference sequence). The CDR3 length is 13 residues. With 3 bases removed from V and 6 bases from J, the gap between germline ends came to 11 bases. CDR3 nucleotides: TGTGCCACCAGCAGGTTAGGAGGGGCTGAAGCTTTCTTT. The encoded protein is CATSRLGGAEAFF.

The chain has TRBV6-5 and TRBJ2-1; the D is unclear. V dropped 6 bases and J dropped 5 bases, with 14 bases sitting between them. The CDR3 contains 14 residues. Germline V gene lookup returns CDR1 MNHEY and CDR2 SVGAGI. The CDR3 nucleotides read TGTGCCAGCAGCGCACGTACCGTCAACAATGAGCAGTTCTTC. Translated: CASSARTVNNEQFF.

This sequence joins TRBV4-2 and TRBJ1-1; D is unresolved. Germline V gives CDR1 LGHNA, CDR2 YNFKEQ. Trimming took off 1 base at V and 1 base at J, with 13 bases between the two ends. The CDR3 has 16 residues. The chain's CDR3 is CASSQAPRDTNTEAFF. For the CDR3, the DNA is TGTGCCAGCAGCCAAGCCCCTCGAGACACGAACACTGAAGCTTTCTTT.

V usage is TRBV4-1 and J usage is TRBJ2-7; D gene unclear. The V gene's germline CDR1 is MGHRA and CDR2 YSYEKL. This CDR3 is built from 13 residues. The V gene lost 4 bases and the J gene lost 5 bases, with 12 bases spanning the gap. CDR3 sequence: CASSRILMDEQYF. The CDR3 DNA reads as TGCGCCAGCAGCCGAATCCTTATGGACGAGCAGTACTTC.

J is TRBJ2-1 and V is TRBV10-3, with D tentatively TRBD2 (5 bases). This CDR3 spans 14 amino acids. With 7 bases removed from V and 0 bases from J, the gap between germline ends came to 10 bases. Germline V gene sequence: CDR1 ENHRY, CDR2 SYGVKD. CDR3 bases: TGTGCCATCAAAGGACTCGACTCCTACAATGAGCAGTTCTTC. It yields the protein CAIKGLDSYNEQFF.

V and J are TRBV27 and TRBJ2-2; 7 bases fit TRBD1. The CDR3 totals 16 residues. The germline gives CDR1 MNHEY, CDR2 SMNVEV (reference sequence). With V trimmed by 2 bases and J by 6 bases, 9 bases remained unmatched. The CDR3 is CASSLIPGGGAGELFF. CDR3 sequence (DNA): TGTGCCAGCAGTTTAATACCAGGGGGTGGGGCCGGGGAGCTGTTTTTT.

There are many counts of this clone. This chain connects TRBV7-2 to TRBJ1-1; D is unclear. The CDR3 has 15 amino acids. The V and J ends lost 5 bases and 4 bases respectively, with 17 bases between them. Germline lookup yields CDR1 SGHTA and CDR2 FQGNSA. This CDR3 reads CASSPTTIGVTEAFF. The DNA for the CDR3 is TGTGCCAGCAGCCCAACTACTATCGGGGTCACTGAAGCTTTCTTT.

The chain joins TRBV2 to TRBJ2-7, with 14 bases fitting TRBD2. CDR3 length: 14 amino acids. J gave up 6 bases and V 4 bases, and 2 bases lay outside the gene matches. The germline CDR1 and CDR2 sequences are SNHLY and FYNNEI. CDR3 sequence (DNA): TGTGCCAGCAGTGGGGGGACTAGCGGGAGCGAGCAGTACTTC. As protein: CASSGGTSGSEQYF. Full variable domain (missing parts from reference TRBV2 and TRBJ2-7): EPEVTQTPSHQVTQMGQEVILRCVPISNHLYFYWYRQILGQKVEFLVSFYNNEISEKSEIFDDQFSVERPDGSNFTLKIRSTKLEDSAMYFCASSGGTSGSEQYFGPGTRLTVT.

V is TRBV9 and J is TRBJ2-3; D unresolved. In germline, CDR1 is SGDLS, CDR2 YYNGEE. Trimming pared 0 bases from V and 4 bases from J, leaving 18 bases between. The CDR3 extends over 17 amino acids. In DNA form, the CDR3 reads TGTGCCAGCAGCGTAGGTTCGGCCTCCGGCAAGTCAGATACGCAGTATTTT. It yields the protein CASSVGSASGKSDTQYF.

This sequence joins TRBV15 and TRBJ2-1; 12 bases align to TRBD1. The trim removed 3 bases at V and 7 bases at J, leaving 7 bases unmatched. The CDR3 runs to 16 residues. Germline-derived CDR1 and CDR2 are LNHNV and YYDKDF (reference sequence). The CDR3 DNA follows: TGTGCCACCAGCAGCCCCGGGACAGGGGGCCAAAATGAGCAGTTCTTC. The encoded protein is CATSSPGTGGQNEQFF.

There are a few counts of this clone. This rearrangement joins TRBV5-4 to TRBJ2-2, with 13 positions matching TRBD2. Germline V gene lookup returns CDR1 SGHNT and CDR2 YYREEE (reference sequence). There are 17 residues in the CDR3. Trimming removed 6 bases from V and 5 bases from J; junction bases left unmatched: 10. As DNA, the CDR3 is TGTGCCAGCACCTCGGTACTAGCGGGAGGGCGTACCGGGGAGCTGTTTTTT. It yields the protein CASTSVLAGGRTGELFF.

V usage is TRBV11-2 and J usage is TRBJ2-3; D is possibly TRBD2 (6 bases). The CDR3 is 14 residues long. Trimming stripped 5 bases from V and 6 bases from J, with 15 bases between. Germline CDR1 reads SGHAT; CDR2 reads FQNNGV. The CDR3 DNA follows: TGTGCCAGCAGCCCCTTCGGAGGGGTGGATACGCAGTATTTT. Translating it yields CASSPFGGVDTQYF.

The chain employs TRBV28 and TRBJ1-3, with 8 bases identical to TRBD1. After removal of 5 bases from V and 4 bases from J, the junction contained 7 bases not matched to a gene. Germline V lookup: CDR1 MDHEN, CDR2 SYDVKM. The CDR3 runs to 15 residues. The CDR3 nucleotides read TGTGCCAGCAGTGTCAGAGGGACAGGCGGAAACACCATATATTTT. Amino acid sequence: CASSVRGTGGNTIYF.

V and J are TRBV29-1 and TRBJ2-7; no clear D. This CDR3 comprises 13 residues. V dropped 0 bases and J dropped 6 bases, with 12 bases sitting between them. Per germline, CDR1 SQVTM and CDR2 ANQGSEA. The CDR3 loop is CSVEDLVDSEQYF. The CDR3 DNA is TGCAGCGTTGAAGATCTGGTGGATTCCGAGCAGTACTTC.

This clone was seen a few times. CDR3 DNA: TGTGCCAGTAGCACACTCTACAATGAGCAGTTCTTC. It encodes CASSTLYNEQFF. J is TRBJ2-1 and V is TRBV19, with D uncertain. The CDR3 has 12 amino acids. The ends were cut back, 6 bases at V and 3 bases at J, with 6 bases in the middle. Germline V gene lookup returns CDR1 LNHDA and CDR2 SQIVND (reference sequence). The variable domain in full, with the rest retrieved from reference TRBV19 and TRBJ2-1, is DGGITQSPKYLFRKEGQNVTLSCEQNLNHDAMYWYRQDPGQGLRLIYYSQIVNDFQKGDIAEGYSVSREKKESFPLTVTSAQKNPTAFYLCASSTLYNEQFFGPGTRLTVL.

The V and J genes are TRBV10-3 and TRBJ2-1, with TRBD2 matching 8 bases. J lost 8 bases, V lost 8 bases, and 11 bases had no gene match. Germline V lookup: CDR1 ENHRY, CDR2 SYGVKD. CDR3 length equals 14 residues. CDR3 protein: CAISGSGNIDEQFF. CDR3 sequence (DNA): TGTGCCATCTCGGGTAGCGGGAACATCGATGAGCAGTTCTTC.

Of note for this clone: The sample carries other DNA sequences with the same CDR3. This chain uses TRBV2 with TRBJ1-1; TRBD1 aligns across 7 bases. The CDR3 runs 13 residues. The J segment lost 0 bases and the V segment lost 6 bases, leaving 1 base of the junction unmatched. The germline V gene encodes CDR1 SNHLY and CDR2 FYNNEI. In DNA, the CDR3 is TGTGCCAGCAGGACAGGGATGAACACTGAAGCTTTCTTT. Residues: CASRTGMNTEAFF.

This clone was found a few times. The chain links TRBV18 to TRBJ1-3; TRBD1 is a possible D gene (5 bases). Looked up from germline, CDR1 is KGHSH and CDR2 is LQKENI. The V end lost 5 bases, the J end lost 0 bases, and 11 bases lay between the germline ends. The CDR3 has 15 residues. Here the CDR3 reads CASSTGLSSGNTIYF. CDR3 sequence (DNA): TGTGCCAGCTCAACGGGACTGAGCTCTGGAAACACCATATATTTT.